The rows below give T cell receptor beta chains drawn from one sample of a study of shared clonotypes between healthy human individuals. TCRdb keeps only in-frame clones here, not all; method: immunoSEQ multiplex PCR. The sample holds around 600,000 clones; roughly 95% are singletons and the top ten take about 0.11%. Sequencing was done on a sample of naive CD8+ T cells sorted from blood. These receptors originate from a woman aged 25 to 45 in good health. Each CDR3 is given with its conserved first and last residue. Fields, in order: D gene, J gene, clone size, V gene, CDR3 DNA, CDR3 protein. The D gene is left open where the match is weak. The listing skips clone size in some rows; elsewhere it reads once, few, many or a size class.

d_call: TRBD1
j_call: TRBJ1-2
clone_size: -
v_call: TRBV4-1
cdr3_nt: TGCGCCAGCTCCCGGGACAGGGGGCTCTATGGCTACACCTTC
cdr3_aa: CASSRDRGLYGYTF

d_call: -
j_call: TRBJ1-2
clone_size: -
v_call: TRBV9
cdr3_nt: TGTGCCAGCAGCCCGTTCCGGGGGCCAGGATATGGCTACACCTTC
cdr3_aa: CASSPFRGPGYGYTF

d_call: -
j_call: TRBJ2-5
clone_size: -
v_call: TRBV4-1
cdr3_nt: TGCGCCAGCAGCCAAGGCAGAAGCTACGAAGAGACCCAGTACTTC
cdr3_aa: CASSQGRSYEETQYF

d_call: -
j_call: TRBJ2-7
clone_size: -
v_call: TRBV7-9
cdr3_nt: TGTGCCAGCAGCTTCAGCCGCCTCGAGCAGTACTTC
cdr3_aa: CASSFSRLEQYF

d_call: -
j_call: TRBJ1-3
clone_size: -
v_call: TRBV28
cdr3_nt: TGTGCCAGCAGTTTATACCAGGGCCACACCATATATTTT
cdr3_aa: CASSLYQGHTIYF

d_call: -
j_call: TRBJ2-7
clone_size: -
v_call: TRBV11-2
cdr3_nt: TGTGCCAGCAGCTTGCCCTACGAGCAGTACTTC
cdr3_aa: CASSLPYEQYF

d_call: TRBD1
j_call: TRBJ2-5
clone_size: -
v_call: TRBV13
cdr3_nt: TGTGCCAGCAGCTTGGGGCAGGGGGCAGAGACCCAGTACTTC
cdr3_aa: CASSLGQGAETQYF

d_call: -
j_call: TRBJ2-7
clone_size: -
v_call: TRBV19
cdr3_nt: TGTGCCAGTAGTATAGCCGGGAACTCCTACGAGCAGTACTTC
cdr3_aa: CASSIAGNSYEQYF

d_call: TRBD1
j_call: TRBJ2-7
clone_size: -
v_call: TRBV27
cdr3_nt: TGTGCCAGCAGTTTGGGGACAGGGAGGTACGAGCAGTACTTC
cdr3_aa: CASSLGTGRYEQYF

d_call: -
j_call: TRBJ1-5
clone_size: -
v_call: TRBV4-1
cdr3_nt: TGCGCCAGCAGCCAGGGCGAATATAGCAATCAGCCCCAGCATTTT
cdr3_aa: CASSQGEYSNQPQHF

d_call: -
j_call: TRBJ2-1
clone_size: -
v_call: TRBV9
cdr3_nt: -
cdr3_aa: CASSVGGGTSAFF

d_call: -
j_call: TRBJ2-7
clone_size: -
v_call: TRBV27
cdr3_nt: TGTGCCAGCAGTTTAGCGGGGGGGACAGGGAAAAACGAGCAGTACTTC
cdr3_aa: CASSLAGGTGKNEQYF

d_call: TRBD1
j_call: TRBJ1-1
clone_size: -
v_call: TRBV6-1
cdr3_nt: TGTGCCAGCAGTGACACAGGGGGCGCGGTCACTGAAGCTTTCTTT
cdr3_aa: CASSDTGGAVTEAFF

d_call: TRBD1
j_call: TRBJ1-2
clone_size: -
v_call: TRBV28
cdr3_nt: TGTGCCAGCAGGGCAACGGGACAGGACTATGGCTACACCTTC
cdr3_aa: CASRATGQDYGYTF

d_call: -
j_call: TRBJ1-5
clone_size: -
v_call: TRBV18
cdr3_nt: TGTGCCAGCTCACCGGGTGGCGGCAATCAGCCCCAGCATTTT
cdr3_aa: CASSPGGGNQPQHF

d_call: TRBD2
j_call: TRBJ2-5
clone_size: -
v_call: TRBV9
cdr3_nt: TGTGCCAGCAGCGGGGAGGGTAGACAAGAGACCCAGTACTTC
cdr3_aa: CASSGEGRQETQYF

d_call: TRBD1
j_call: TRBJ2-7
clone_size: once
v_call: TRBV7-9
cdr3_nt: TGTGCCAGCAGCCCACGGGACAGGGATTACTACGAGCAGTACTTC
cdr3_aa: CASSPRDRDYYEQYF